A selection of T cell receptor beta chains follows, all from one sample in a study of blood T cell repertoires in COVID-19. Libraries were prepared by immunoSEQ multiplex PCR; TCRdb keeps only in-frame clonotypes and omits some of them. The sample consists of about 45,000 clones, under 85% of them appearing once. What was sequenced was peripheral blood. These receptors came from a man older than 75 in a cohort sampled during active COVID-19. CDR3s include the opening cysteine and the closing phenylalanine or tryptophan. The D gene is left open where the match is weak. The listing skips clone size in some rows; elsewhere it reads once, few, many or a size class.

len	j_gene	d_gene	abundance	v_gene	CDR3nt	CDR3aa
14	TRBJ2-7	TRBD1	NA	TRBV11-3	TGTGCCAGCAGCTTACTGGGGACAGATTACGAGCAGTACTTC	CASSLLGTDYEQYF
12	TRBJ1-1	NA	NA	TRBV6-2/TRBV6-3	TGTGCCAGCAGTCTCTCCGGGGGGCAAGCTTTCTTT	CASSLSGGQAFF
12	TRBJ1-4	NA	NA	TRBV6-6	TGTGCCAGCAGTTACCAGATTGAAAAACTGTTTTTT	CASSYQIEKLFF
15	TRBJ1-1	TRBD1	NA	TRBV27	TGTGCCAGCAGTTTAGGACAGGGGGGGGACACTGAAGCTTTCTTT	CASSLGQGGDTEAFF
14	TRBJ2-5	TRBD2	NA	TRBV7-9	TGTGCCAGCAGCCCCTCTAGCGGGAGAGAGACCCAGTACTTC	CASSPSSGRETQYF
13	TRBJ2-5	NA	NA	TRBV19	TGTGCCAGTAGTATAGATCGAGGGGAGACCCAGTACTTC	CASSIDRGETQYF
17	TRBJ2-2	TRBD2	NA	TRBV18	TGTGCCAGCTCACCAGCGTTAGCGGGGACAAACACCGGGGAGCTGTTTTTT	CASSPALAGTNTGELFF
13	TRBJ1-2	TRBD1	NA	TRBV9	TGTGCCAGCAGCGCGGACAGGGGGCGAGGCTACACCTTC	CASSADRGRGYTF
16	TRBJ1-2	NA	NA	TRBV5-1	TGCGCCAGCAGCCCCCAGGCGGGGGGAGGAAGCTATGGCTACACCTTC	CASSPQAGGGSYGYTF
14	TRBJ2-3	NA	NA	TRBV7-2	TGTGCCAGCAGCTTAGTTTACAACACAGATACGCAGTATTTT	CASSLVYNTDTQYF
15	TRBJ1-5	NA	NA	TRBV2	TGTGCCAGCAGTGGTGAAAGGGGCAGCAATCAGCCCCAGCATTTT	CASSGERGSNQPQHF
16	TRBJ1-5	TRBD1	once	TRBV2	TGTGCCAGCAGTCCCACAGGGGCGGTTGGGAATCAGCCCCAGCATTTT	CASSPTGAVGNQPQHF
12	TRBJ2-1	NA	once	TRBV7-2	TGTGCCAGCAGCCCGACAGACAATGAGCAGTTCTTC	CASSPTDNEQFF
14	TRBJ2-7	NA	once	TRBV11-3	TGTGCCAGCAGCTTAGGGACAAACTCCTACGAGCAGTACTTC	CASSLGTNSYEQYF
15	TRBJ2-1	NA	NA	TRBV3-1/TRBV3-2	TGTGCCAGCAGCCCCCCAAGCGCTTCCTACAATGAGCAGTTCTTC	CASSPPSASYNEQFF
15	TRBJ2-1	TRBD2	NA	TRBV7-6	TGTGCCAGCAGCTTATTTCTAGCGGGAACGAATGAGCAGTTCTTC	CASSLFLAGTNEQFF